A selection of T cell receptor beta chains follows, all from one sample in a study of shared clonotypes between healthy human individuals. Some clones are missing from TCRdb's copy, which holds only in-frame ones; the method was immunoSEQ multiplex PCR. This sample yields 1,500,000 or so clones, of which more than 95% are seen a single time; 0.95% to 1.5% belongs to the top ten. Sequenced sample: naive CD4+ T cells sorted from blood. These receptors were obtained from a man aged 25-45 years in good health. Both conserved end residues are part of each CDR3. D genes are given only for firm matches. Rows may omit the clone size; those that give it use once, few, many or a size class.

TRBJ2-2	TRBV2	-	TRBD2	TGTGCCAGCATGGTAGCGGGAGTTGCCGGGGAGCTGTTTTTT	CASMVAGVAGELFF
TRBJ2-3	TRBV28	-	-	TGTGCCAGCAGGGGGACAACCGTCGGCACAGATACGCAGTATTTT	CASRGTTVGTDTQYF
TRBJ2-7	TRBV6-1	-	TRBD1	TGTGCCAGCAGTGAAGCCTGGACAGGGGACTACGAGCAGTACTTC	CASSEAWTGDYEQYF
TRBJ2-1	TRBV11-2	-	-	TGTGCCAGCAGCCTGGCCCCTCACAATGAGCAGTTCTTC	CASSLAPHNEQFF
TRBJ1-2	TRBV27	few	-	TGTGCCAGCAGGGGCAGGGCTCACTATGGCTACACCTTC	CASRGRAHYGYTF
TRBJ2-3	TRBV5-4	-	-	TGTGCCAGCAGCTACCAGGGCGGAGATACGCAGTATTTT	CASSYQGGDTQYF
TRBJ2-7	TRBV7-9	-	TRBD2	TGTGCCAGCAGCATCCGGGGGGACGAGCAGTACTTC	CASSIRGDEQYF
TRBJ2-7	TRBV5-1	once	TRBD1	TGCGCCAGCAGCATCTCGGGACAGCTATACGAGCAGTACTTC	CASSISGQLYEQYF
TRBJ2-5	TRBV19	-	-	TGTGCCAGTAGTGGGGGGCAAGAGACCCAGTACTTC	CASSGGQETQYF
TRBJ1-4	TRBV6-5	-	TRBD1	TGTGCCAGCAGTTATGACAGGGGGCGCGGGGAAAAACTGTTTTTT	CASSYDRGRGEKLFF
TRBJ2-5	TRBV19	-	TRBD2	TGTGCCAGTAAACTAGCGATATCCCAAGAGACCCAGTACTTC	CASKLAISQETQYF